This TCR beta chain stems from a study of T-cell memory formation after mild COVID-19. This clonotype has a count of ten or more. With 7 bases clipped from V and 4 bases from J, the junction kept 7 bases outside the gene matches. The CDR3 sequence is 14 residues long. TCRdb reanalysed the 5' RACE reads using MiXCR and keeps one entry per CDR3 protein. The sample lists around 510,000 distinct CDR3 sequences, 20% to 25% seen once, with around 9.2% in the top ten. The rearrangement links TRBV12-3 or TRBV12-4 to TRBJ2-3; 8 bases line up with TRBD1. The TCR originated in an adult woman who had mild COVID-19 (a few samples of this study predate the infection). Cell type and time point are not known. The specimen sequenced was PBMCs or a T cell subset sorted from them (not recorded which). The CDR3 is CASTGSGGADTQYF. The CDR3 bases are TGTGCCAGCACTGGGTCAGGGGGCGCAGATACGCAGTATTTT.